Listed below are T cell receptor beta chains from one sample, sequenced in a study of OX40 agonist ivuxolimab in advanced cancers. Data came from immunoSEQ multiplex PCR; TCRdb stores just in-frame clones and leaves some out. The sample includes about 40,000 clones, 70% to 85% of them seen just once. The sample consisted of CD4+ or CD8+ T cells sorted from blood, taken in a trial of the OX40 agonist ivuxolimab. All receptors derive from an adult with an advanced solid tumor such as melanoma, head and neck, liver or kidney cancer. CDR3s include the opening cysteine and the closing phenylalanine or tryptophan. A D gene is named only where the DNA matches it firmly. Not all rows give a size; the values are once, few, many and, for expanded clones, a class.

V gene	J gene	clone size	D gene	CDR3 protein	CDR3 DNA
TRBV15	TRBJ1-5	.	.	CATSSALYSNQPQHF	TGTGCCACCAGCAGCGCTCTTTATAGCAATCAGCCCCAGCATTTT
TRBV7-9	TRBJ1-2	.	.	CASSLGGNYGYTF	TGTGCCAGCAGCCTCGGAGGGAACTATGGCTACACCTTC
TRBV5-8	TRBJ2-2	.	.	CASSRVLRTGELFF	TGTGCCAGCTCCAGGGTATTGCGGACCGGGGAGCTGTTTTTT
TRBV5-5	TRBJ2-1	.	.	CASSPEGTSSSYNEQFF	TGTGCCAGCAGCCCCGAAGGTACTAGCAGCTCCTACAATGAGCAGTTCTTC
TRBV27	TRBJ1-1	.	TRBD1	CASSPGQGVTEAFF	TGTGCCAGCAGTCCAGGACAGGGGGTCACTGAAGCTTTCTTT
TRBV19	TRBJ2-7	.	.	CASRSTGEVQYF	TGTGCCAGTCGATCTACGGGAGAAGTGCAGTACTTC
TRBV28	TRBJ2-5	.	.	CASSLTHGEGETQYF	TGTGCCAGCAGTTTAACCCACGGAGAGGGGGAGACCCAGTACTTC
TRBV7-9	TRBJ1-5	.	.	CASSFGGLGNQPQHF	TGTGCCAGCAGCTTTGGCGGCCTTGGCAATCAGCCCCAGCATTTT
TRBV28	TRBJ2-5	once	.	CASTRAPVLQETQYF	TGTGCCAGCACCCGGGCCCCAGTCCTCCAAGAGACCCAGTACTTC
TRBV28	TRBJ2-7	few	.	CASSLPRHSSPSYEQYF	TGTGCCAGCAGTTTGCCTCGGCACTCCAGCCCCTCCTACGAGCAGTACTTC
TRBV6-4	TRBJ1-5	few	.	CASSDFSAVNQPQHF	TGTGCCAGCAGTGATTTCTCGGCAGTCAATCAGCCCCAGCATTTT
TRBV6-5	TRBJ1-2	.	TRBD1	CAISSNRQGAPGYTF	TGTGCCATCAGTTCTAATCGGCAGGGGGCGCCTGGCTACACCTTC
TRBV11-3	TRBJ2-1	.	TRBD2	CASSLDGLAGSHYNEQFF	TGTGCCAGCAGCTTAGATGGACTAGCGGGGAGCCACTACAATGAGCAGTTCTTC
TRBV19	TRBJ1-3	.	TRBD1	CASTKGQNSGNTIYF	TGTGCCAGTACCAAGGGACAGAACTCTGGAAACACCATATATTTT
TRBV10-3	TRBJ2-3	few	TRBD1	CAISVGGTGTDTQYF	TGTGCCATCAGTGTGGGTGGGACAGGAACAGATACGCAGTATTTT
TRBV5-6	TRBJ2-7	.	.	CASSLTASNAYEQYF	TGTGCCAGCAGCCTGACAGCCTCGAACGCCTACGAGCAGTACTTC
TRBV28	TRBJ2-3	.	.	CASKLSTDTQYF	TGTGCCAGCAAATTAAGCACAGATACGCAGTATTTT
TRBV4-2	TRBJ2-7	once	.	CASSHPTGNEQYF	TGTGCCAGCAGCCACCCTACAGGGAACGAGCAGTACTTC
TRBV4-2	TRBJ1-3	few	.	CASSQDRSGGIGNTIYF	TGTGCCAGCAGCCAAGATCGGTCGGGGGGCATTGGAAACACCATATATTTT
TRBV5-5	TRBJ2-1	once	.	CASSQDEGGGPYNEQFF	TGTGCCAGCAGCCAAGATGAAGGGGGAGGCCCATACAATGAGCAGTTCTTC
TRBV25-1	TRBJ1-1	.	.	CASSESGQGLNTEAFF	TGTGCCAGCAGTGAATCAGGGCAGGGATTGAACACTGAAGCTTTCTTT
TRBV10-3	TRBJ2-1	.	TRBD2	CAISDGLAGEEQFF	TGTGCCATCAGTGACGGACTAGCGGGAGAGGAGCAGTTCTTC
TRBV11-2	TRBJ2-3	.	TRBD1	CASSIGQGASTDTQYF	TGTGCCAGCAGCATAGGACAGGGGGCAAGCACAGATACGCAGTATTTT